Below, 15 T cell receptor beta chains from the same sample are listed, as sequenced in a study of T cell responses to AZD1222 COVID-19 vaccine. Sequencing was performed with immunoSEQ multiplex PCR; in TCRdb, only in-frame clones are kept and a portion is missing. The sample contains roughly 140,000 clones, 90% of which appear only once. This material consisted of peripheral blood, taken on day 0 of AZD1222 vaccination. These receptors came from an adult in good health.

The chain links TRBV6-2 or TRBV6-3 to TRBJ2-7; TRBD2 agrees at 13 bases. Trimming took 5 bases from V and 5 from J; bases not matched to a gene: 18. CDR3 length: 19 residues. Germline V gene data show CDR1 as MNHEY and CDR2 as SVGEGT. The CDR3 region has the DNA TGTGCCAGCAGTCAAACCCCCGGGACTAGCGGGATTTTTTCCCACGAGCAGTACTTC. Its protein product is CASSQTPGTSGIFSHEQYF.

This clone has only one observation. The CDR3 DNA is TGTGCCAGCAGCTCTCCGACAAGCTTTAACTATGGCTACACCTTC. Protein: CASSSPTSFNYGYTF. The chain is built from TRBV5-4 and TRBJ1-2, with D unclear. In germline, CDR1 is SGHNT, CDR2 YYREEE (reference sequence). Trimming took 3 bases from V and 1 from J, leaving 13 bases between them. The CDR3 has 15 residues. Filled out from reference TRBV5-4 and TRBJ1-2, the complete variable domain reads ETGVTQSPTHLIKTRGQQVTLRCSSQSGHNTVSWYQQALGQGPQFIFQYYREEENGRGNFPPRFSGLQFPNYSSELNVNALELDDSALYLCASSSPTSFNYGYTFGSGTRLTVV.

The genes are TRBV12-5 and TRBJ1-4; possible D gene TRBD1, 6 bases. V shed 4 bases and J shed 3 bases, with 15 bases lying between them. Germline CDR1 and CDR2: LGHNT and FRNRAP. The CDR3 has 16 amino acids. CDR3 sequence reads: CASGWANREANEKLFF. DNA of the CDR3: TGTGCTAGTGGTTGGGCGAACAGGGAGGCTAATGAAAAACTGTTTTTT.

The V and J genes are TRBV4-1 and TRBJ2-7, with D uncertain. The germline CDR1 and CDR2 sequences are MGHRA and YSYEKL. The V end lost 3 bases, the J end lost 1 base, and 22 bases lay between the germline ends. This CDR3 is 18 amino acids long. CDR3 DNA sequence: TGCGCCAGCAGCCAGGCAGGACCCTTACTACCACCTTCCTACGAGCAGTACTTC. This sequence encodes CASSQAGPLLPPSYEQYF.

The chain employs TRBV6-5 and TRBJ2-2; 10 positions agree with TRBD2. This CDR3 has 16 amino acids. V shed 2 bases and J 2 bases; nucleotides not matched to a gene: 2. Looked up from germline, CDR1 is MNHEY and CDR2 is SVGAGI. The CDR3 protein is CASSYGLAVNTGELFF. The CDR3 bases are TGTGCCAGCAGTTACGGACTAGCGGTTAACACCGGGGAGCTGTTTTTT.

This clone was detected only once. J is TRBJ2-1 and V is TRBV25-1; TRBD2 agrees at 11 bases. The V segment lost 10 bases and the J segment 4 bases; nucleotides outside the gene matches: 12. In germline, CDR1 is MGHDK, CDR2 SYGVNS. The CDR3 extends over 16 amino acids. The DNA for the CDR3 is TGTGCCATCCCATCAGTGGGACTAGCGGTTTACAATGAGCAGTTCTTC. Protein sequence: CAIPSVGLAVYNEQFF.

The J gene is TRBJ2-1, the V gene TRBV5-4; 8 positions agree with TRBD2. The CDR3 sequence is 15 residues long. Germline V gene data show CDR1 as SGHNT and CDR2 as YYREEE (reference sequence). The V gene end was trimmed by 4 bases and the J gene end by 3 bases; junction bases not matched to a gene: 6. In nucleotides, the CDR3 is TGTGCCAGCAGCCTGACCGGGACTAGCTACAATGAGCAGTTCTTC. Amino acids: CASSLTGTSYNEQFF.

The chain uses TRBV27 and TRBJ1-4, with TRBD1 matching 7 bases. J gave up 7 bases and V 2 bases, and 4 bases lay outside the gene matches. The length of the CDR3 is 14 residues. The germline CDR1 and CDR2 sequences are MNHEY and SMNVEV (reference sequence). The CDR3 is CASSLRQGGEKLFF. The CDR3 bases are TGTGCCAGCAGTTTACGACAGGGAGGTGAAAAACTGTTTTTT.

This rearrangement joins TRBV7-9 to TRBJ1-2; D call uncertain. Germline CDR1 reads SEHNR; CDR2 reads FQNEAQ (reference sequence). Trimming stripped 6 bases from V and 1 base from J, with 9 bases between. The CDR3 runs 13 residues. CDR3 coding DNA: TGTGCCAGCAGTTGGCTCCTTAACTATGGCTACACCTTC. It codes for CASSWLLNYGYTF.

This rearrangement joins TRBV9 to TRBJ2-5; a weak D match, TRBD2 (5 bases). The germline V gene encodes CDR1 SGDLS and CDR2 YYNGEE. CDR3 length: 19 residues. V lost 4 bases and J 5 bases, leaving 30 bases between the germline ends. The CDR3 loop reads CASSSPSVTGLAIRETQYF. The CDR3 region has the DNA TGTGCCAGCAGCTCCCCTTCTGTCACCGGGCTAGCAATCCGGGAGACCCAGTACTTC.

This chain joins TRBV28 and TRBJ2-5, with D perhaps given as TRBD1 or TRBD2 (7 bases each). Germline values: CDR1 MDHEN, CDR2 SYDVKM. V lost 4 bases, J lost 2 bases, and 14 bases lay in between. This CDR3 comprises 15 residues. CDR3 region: CASSSHRGGQETQYF. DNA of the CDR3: TGTGCCAGCAGTTCCCACAGGGGAGGGCAAGAGACCCAGTACTTC.

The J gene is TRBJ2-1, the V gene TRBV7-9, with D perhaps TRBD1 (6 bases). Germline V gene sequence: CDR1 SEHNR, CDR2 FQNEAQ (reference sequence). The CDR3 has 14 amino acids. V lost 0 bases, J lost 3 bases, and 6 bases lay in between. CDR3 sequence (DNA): TGTGCCAGCAGCTTAGCGGACAGCTACAATGAGCAGTTCTTC. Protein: CASSLADSYNEQFF.

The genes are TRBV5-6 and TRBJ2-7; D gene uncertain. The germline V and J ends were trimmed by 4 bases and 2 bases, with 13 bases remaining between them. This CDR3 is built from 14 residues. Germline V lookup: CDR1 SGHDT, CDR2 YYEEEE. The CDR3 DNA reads TGTGCCAGCAGCGTTCTAGGGCCCACCTACGAGCAGTACTTC. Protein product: CASSVLGPTYEQYF.

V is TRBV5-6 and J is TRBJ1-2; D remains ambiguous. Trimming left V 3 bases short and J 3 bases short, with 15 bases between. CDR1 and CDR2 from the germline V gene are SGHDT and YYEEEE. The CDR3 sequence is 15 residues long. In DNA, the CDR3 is TGTGCCAGCAGCTGGGGAGGGCTCGGGGACTATGGCTACACCTTC. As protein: CASSWGGLGDYGYTF.

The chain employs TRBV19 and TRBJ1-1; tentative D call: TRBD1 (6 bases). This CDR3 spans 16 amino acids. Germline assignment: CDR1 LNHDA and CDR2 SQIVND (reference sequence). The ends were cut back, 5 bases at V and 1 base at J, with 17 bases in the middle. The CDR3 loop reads CASSYKGGGRNTEAFF. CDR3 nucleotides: TGTGCCAGTAGTTACAAAGGGGGGGGCCGGAACACTGAAGCTTTCTTT.